Each of the 22 T cell receptor beta chains below was sequenced from the same sample in a study of T cells in women clearing cervical HPV infection. Clones were sequenced by immunoSEQ multiplex PCR, and TCRdb holds only the in-frame ones, with some missing. Recorded for this sample: tens of thousands of clones. Material: blood buffy coat. These receptors originate from a woman aged 18 to 69 with a cervical HPV16 infection that either progressed to CIN3+ or cleared (not recorded which).

Turning to this clone: The read comes to an end 3 residues before the CDR3 does, leaving the germline J gene to fill in the end. The chain combines TRBV5-1 with TRBJ2-2; no definite D call. CDR3 length: 14 amino acids. Looked up from germline, CDR1 is SGHRS and CDR2 is YFSETQ. CDR3 region: CASSLGPTDEKLFF. The CDR3 bases that were read are TGCGCCAGCAGCTTGGGGCCCACCGATGAAAAG.

Concerning this clone itself: The read falls 3 residues short of the CDR3 end, and the missing part is taken from the germline J gene. The chain links TRBV5-1 to TRBJ1-1; perhaps TRBD1 as D (6 bases). Germline V gives CDR1 SGHRS, CDR2 YFSETQ. The CDR3 length is 12 residues. The CDR3 sequence: CASSFNDREAFF. The part of the CDR3 DNA that was read is TGCGCCAGCAGCTTTAACGACAGGGAA.

With respect to this clone: Read coverage stops 3 residues before the CDR3 terminus; the germline J gene supplies the remainder. V is TRBV29-1 and J is TRBJ2-7; 9 positions agree with TRBD1. With V trimmed by 4 bases and J by 0 bases, 19 bases remained unmatched. The germline V gene encodes CDR1 SQVTM and CDR2 ANQGSEA. The CDR3 covers 19 residues. The chain's CDR3 is CSVAGGGTGPPKFSYEQYF. The CDR3 bases that were read are TGCAGCGTTGCGGGGGGCGGGACAGGGCCACCCAAGTTCTCCTACGAG.

About this clone itself: The CDR3 end falls 3 residues outside the read, so it is completed with the germline J gene. The chain links TRBV19 to TRBJ1-2; D perhaps matches TRBD1 (5 bases). This CDR3 comprises 18 residues. The germline CDR1 and CDR2 sequences are LNHDA and SQIVND (reference sequence). The CDR3 sequence is CASSMGGWRRGINNDYTF. The sequenced CDR3 bases are TGTGCCAGTAGTATGGGCGGCTGGCGGAGGGGAATAAACAATGAC.

Turning to this clone: The sequenced fragment ends 3 residues before the CDR3 boundary, so the rest is inferred from the germline J gene. This chain connects TRBV5-8 to TRBJ2-1; D is perhaps TRBD1 (6 bases). V was shortened by 0 bases and J by 2 bases, with 6 bases between the two germline ends. The germline CDR1 and CDR2 sequences are SGHTS and YDEGEE. This CDR3 spans 14 amino acids. Incomplete CDR3 DNA: TGTGCCAGCAGCTTGGACAGGGCCTACAATGAG. Encoded protein: CASSLDRAYNE. The complete CDR3 sequence is CASSLDRAYNEQFF.

Worth noting for this clone: The read is 3 residues too short to cover the CDR3 end, so that end is filled in from the germline J gene. The V and J genes are TRBV29-1 and TRBJ1-2; D remains ambiguous. Germline V CDR1 and CDR2: SQVTM, ANQGSEA. CDR3 length: 13 residues. Trimming took off 7 bases at V and 5 bases at J, with 17 bases between the two ends. CDR3: CSAETHGSYGYTF. Partial CDR3 DNA: TGCAGCGCCGAAACACACGGGTCATATGGC.

CDR3 protein: CASSESAASVTYEQYF. The CDR3 DNA, read in part, is TGTGCCAGCAGTGAATCAGCCGCTAGCGTAACCTACGAG. This rearrangement joins TRBV25-1 to TRBJ2-7, with a possible D match to TRBD2 (6 bases). Read data end 3 residues before the CDR3 end; the end is taken from the germline J gene. V was clipped by 1 base and J by 2 bases, with 15 bases between them. Germline values: CDR1 MGHDK, CDR2 SYGVNS. The CDR3 covers 16 residues.

As regards this clone: The sequence runs out 3 residues before the end of the CDR3; the remainder is reconstructed from the germline J gene. The gene calls are TRBV7-9 and TRBJ2-5, with D possibly being TRBD2 (6 bases). Germline V lookup: CDR1 SEHNR, CDR2 FQNEAQ (reference sequence). CDR3 length: 13 amino acids. The ends were cut back, 5 bases at V and 2 bases at J, with 9 bases in the middle. CDR3 loop: CASSPGLQETQYF. The part of the CDR3 DNA that was read is TGTGCCAGCAGCCCGGGACTTCAAGAGACC.

Worth noting for this clone: Read sequence stops 3 residues before the CDR3 end, and the germline J gene provides the missing end. The chain is built from TRBV19 and TRBJ1-5; D gene ambiguous. The CDR3 is 13 residues long. V was pared by 1 base and J by 5 bases, with 6 bases between. Germline-derived CDR1 and CDR2 are LNHDA and SQIVND (reference sequence). CDR3 in amino acids: CASSIALYQPQHF. The CDR3 DNA, read in part, is TGTGCCAGTAGTATAGCTCTTTATCAGCCC.

On this clone itself: Read sequence stops 3 residues before the CDR3 end, and the germline J gene provides the missing end. The chain is built from TRBV19 and TRBJ1-2; D unresolved. The V end lost 5 bases, the J end lost 2 bases, and 9 bases lay between the germline ends. This CDR3 is 13 amino acids long. The germline CDR1 and CDR2 sequences are LNHDA and SQIVND (reference sequence). The sequenced CDR3 bases are TGTGCCAGTAGTTGGCAGGCGAACTATGGC. As protein: CASSWQANYG. The CDR3, in full, reads CASSWQANYGYTF.

With respect to this clone: Read sequence stops 3 residues before the CDR3 end, and the germline J gene provides the missing end. V gene TRBV5-1 combines with J gene TRBJ1-1, with D unresolved. The CDR3 is 13 residues long. V lost 0 bases to trimming and J lost 4 bases, with 7 bases between them. CDR1 is SGHRS, CDR2 YFSETQ, per germline. CDR3 residues: CASSLDRPTEAFF. The part of the CDR3 DNA that was read is TGCGCCAGCAGCTTGGATCGTCCCACTGAA. The whole variable domain, filled in from reference TRBV5-1 and TRBJ1-1, reads KAGVTQTPRYLIKTRGQQVTLSCSPISGHRSVSWYQQTPGQGLQFLFEYFSETQRNKGNFPGRFSGRQFSNSRSEMNVSTLELGDSALYLCASSLDRPTEAFFGQGTRLTVV.

Comment on this clone: Read sequence stops 3 residues before the CDR3 end, and the germline J gene provides the missing end. The chain recombines TRBV4-2 with TRBJ2-3; 9 positions match TRBD2. The CDR3 runs to 17 residues. CDR1 LGHNA and CDR2 YNFKEQ come from the germline V gene. V shed 2 bases and J 5 bases; nucleotides not matched to a gene: 11. The covered CDR3 bases are TGTGCCAGCAGCCAAAATATAGCGGGAGTCGGTCAAGATACG. Translated, it gives CASSQNIAGVGQDT. The CDR3 reads in full as CASSQNIAGVGQDTQYF.

The CDR3 bases that were read are TGCGCCAGCAGCTTGAGGTACGCGAGACAATACAATGAG. It specifies CASSLRYARQYNE. The entire CDR3 protein reads CASSLRYARQYNEQFF. The rearrangement links TRBV5-1 to TRBJ2-1, with D uncertain. Read data end 3 residues before the CDR3 end; the end is taken from the germline J gene. Germline-derived CDR1 and CDR2 are SGHRS and YFSETQ. V shed 1 base and J shed 4 bases, with 15 bases lying between them. The CDR3 is made up of 16 amino acids.

Regarding this clone: The junction does not match germline at one end; this may be a read error. The CDR3 end falls 3 residues outside the read, so it is completed with the germline J gene. The V call is TRBV7-7, the J call TRBJ2-3; D is perhaps TRBD2 (6 bases). Germline assignment: CDR1 SSHAT and CDR2 FNYEAQ (reference sequence). The CDR3 is made up of 14 amino acids. CDR3 loop: CASSLAASEETQYF. The CDR3 bases that were read are TGTGCTAGCAGCTTAGCGGCCTCCGAAGAGACG.

As concerns this clone: With the read ending 3 residues before the CDR3 end, the germline J gene is used to fill in that end. The rearrangement links TRBV7-7 to TRBJ2-5, with TRBD1 identical over 8 bases. V lost 3 bases, J lost 2 bases, and 2 bases stayed unmatched. The CDR3 sequence is 14 residues long. Per the germline V gene, CDR1 is SSHAT and CDR2 is FNYEAQ (reference sequence). The covered CDR3 bases are TGTGCCAGCAGCTTCGACAGGGGTCAAGAGACC. It codes for CASSFDRGQET. The full CDR3 reads CASSFDRGQETQYF.

Comments on this clone: The CDR3 end is not reached by the read, which stops 3 residues before it; the germline J gene fills it in. The chain recombines TRBV19 with TRBJ2-5; 9 nucleotides match TRBD2. The CDR3 has 15 residues. Germline V gives CDR1 LNHDA, CDR2 SQIVND (reference sequence). V shed 7 bases and J 5 bases; nucleotides not matched to a gene: 11. CDR3 residues: CASMGTASGKETQYF. Incomplete CDR3 DNA: TGTGCCAGTATGGGGACGGCTAGCGGGAAGGAGACC.

Comments on this clone: The read ends 3 residues shy of where the CDR3 ends; the end is completed using the germline J gene. The chain links TRBV7-9 to TRBJ2-5; TRBD1 matches 8 bases. The germline V gene encodes CDR1 SEHNR and CDR2 FQNEAQ (reference sequence). This CDR3 region has 14 residues. J lost 3 bases, V lost 4 bases, and 4 bases had no gene match. CDR3 in amino acids: CASSWTGLKETQYF. The CDR3 bases that were read are TGTGCCAGCAGCTGGACAGGGTTGAAAGAGACC. Based on the CDR3 plus reference TRBV7-9 and TRBJ2-5, the full variable domain is DTGVSQNPRHKITKRGQNVTFRCDPISEHNRLYWYRQTLGQGPEFLTYFQNEAQLEKSRLLSDRFSAERPKGSFSTLEIQRTEQGDSAMYLCASSWTGLKETQYFGPGTRLLVL.

The CDR3 here is CAWYWPRQTEAFF. The part of the CDR3 DNA that was read is TGTGCCTGGTATTGGCCCAGACAGACTGAA. The chain links TRBV30 to TRBJ1-1; a possible D gene is TRBD1 (5 bases). The CDR3 is cut off 3 residues early in the read; its end comes from the germline J gene. The CDR3 is 13 residues long. V lost 5 bases and J lost 5, with 15 bases in between. Germline lookup yields CDR1 GTSNPN and CDR2 SVGIG (reference sequence).

On this clone: The CDR3 end lies 3 residues beyond the end of the read and is filled in from the germline J gene. This chain joins TRBV7-8 and TRBJ2-7, with 7 bases lining up with TRBD1. Germline loops: CDR1 SGHVS, CDR2 FQNEAQ. The CDR3 is made up of 14 amino acids. Trimming cost V 8 bases and J 4 bases; bases outside gene matches: 11. The CDR3 spells CASAPGRGQYEQYF. The DNA read from the CDR3 is TGTGCCAGCGCCCCGGGTAGGGGGCAGTACGAG.

Regarding this clone: The read finishes 3 residues shy of the CDR3 end, and the germline J gene is used to complete it. J is TRBJ2-2 and V is TRBV2; the match to TRBD2 covers 11 bases. The CDR3 runs 16 residues. Trimming took 6 bases from V and 2 from J; bases not matched to a gene: 5. CDR1 and CDR2 (germline): SNHLY, FYNNEI. The CDR3 loop is CASRDGTSGNTGELFF. Incomplete CDR3 DNA: TGTGCCAGCAGGGATGGGACTAGCGGCAACACCGGGGAG.

As regards this clone: The read ends 3 residues before the CDR3 terminus; that terminus is restored from the germline J gene. The chain is built from TRBV18 and TRBJ1-5, with 8 nucleotides matching TRBD1. V lost 6 bases, J lost 2 bases, and 6 bases stayed unmatched. The CDR3 is 15 amino acids. Per germline, CDR1 KGHSH and CDR2 LQKENI. The CDR3 bases that were read are TGTGCCAGCTCCCCAGGACAGGGTCGCAATCAGCCC. Residues: CASSPGQGRNQP. The full CDR3 protein reads CASSPGQGRNQPQHF.

A remark on this clone: The sequence runs out 3 residues before the end of the CDR3; the remainder is reconstructed from the germline J gene. V is TRBV5-6 and J is TRBJ2-3, with D tentatively TRBD1 (5 bases). Germline loops: CDR1 SGHDT, CDR2 YYEEEE. This CDR3 comprises 14 residues. Between the trimmed V and J ends, which lost 4 bases and 1 base, there was a span of 10 bases. The CDR3 loop reads CASSKGMGTDTQYF. The CDR3 bases that were read are TGTGCCAGCAGCAAGGGGATGGGCACAGATACG.